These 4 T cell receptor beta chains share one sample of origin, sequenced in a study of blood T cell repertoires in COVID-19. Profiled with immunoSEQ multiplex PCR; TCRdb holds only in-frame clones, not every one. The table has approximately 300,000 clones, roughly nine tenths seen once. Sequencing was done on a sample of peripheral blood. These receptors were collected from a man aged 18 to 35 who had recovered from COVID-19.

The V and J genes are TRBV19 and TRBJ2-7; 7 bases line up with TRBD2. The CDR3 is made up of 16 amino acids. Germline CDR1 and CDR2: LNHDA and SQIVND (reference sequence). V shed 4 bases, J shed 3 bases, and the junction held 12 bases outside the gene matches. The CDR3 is CASSTRSGTLYYEQYF. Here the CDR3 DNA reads TGTGCCAGTAGTACCAGGAGCGGGACCCTTTACTACGAGCAGTACTTC.

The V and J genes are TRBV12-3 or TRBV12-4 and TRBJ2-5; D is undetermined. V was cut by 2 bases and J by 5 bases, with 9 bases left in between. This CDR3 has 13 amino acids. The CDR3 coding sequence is TGTGCCAGCAGTTTAAGGAGTGGGGAGACCCAGTACTTC. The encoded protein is CASSLRSGETQYF.

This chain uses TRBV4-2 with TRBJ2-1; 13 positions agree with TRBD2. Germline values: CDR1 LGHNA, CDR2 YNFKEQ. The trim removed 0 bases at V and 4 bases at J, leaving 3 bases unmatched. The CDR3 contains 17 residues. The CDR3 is CASSQDGTSGTYNEQFF. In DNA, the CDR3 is TGTGCCAGCAGCCAAGATGGGACTAGCGGGACATACAATGAGCAGTTCTTC.

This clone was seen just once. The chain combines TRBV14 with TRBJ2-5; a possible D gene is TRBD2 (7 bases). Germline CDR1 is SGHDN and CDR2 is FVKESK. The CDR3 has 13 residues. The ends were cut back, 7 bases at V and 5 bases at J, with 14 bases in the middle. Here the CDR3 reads CASNRGALETQYF. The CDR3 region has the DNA TGTGCCAGCAACCGGGGGGCCTTGGAGACCCAGTACTTC.